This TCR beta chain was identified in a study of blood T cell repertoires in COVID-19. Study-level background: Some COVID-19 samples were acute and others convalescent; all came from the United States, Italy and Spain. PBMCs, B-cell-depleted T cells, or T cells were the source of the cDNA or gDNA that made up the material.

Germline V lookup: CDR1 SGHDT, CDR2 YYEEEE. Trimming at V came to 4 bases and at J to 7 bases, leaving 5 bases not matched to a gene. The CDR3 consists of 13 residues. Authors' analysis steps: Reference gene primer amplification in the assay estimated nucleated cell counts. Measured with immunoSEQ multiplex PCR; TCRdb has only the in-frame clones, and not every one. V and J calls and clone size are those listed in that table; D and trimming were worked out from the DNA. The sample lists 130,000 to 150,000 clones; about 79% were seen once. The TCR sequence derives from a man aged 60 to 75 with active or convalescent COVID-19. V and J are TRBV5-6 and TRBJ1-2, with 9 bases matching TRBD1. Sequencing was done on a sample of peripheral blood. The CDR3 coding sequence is TGTGCCAGCAGCGGGGGGACAGGGCTTGGCTACACCTTC. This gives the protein CASSGGTGLGYTF.